This TCR beta chain was retrieved from a study of metastatic and nonmetastatic thyroid tumors. As for the study in general: For malignant and benign thyroid patients, tumor or nodule tissue and blood were the sources whose repertoires were compared.

This clone turned up a few times. Since a much larger clone is just one base distant, this may be a read error. Prior to thyroid surgery, none of the patients had received any treatment. The CDR3 extends over 14 amino acids. Germline V gives CDR1 MNHEY, CDR2 SVGEGT. TCRdb reanalyzed the PCR reads via MiXCR. Of around 42,000 clones in the sample, around 10% were seen once. The origin of this receptor is a male donor with papillary thyroid cancer or a benign thyroid nodule (not recorded which). Some clones in this sample may be carry-over from other donors' samples. The sequenced sample consisted of blood. The J gene is TRBJ1-1, the V gene TRBV6-2 or TRBV6-3, with unresolved D. CDR3: CASIYQRADTEAFF. CDR3 bases: TGTGCCAGCATTTACCAGAGGGCGGACACTGAAGCTTTCTTT.